Listed below are T cell receptor beta chains from one sample, sequenced in a study of response to subunit inactivated influenza vaccine. TCRdb ran MiXCR on the RT-PCR reads and lists one entry per CDR3 protein. The sample yields roughly 460,000 distinct CDR3 sequences, approximately 11% seen once. The starting material was PBMCs from blood, obtained roughly 46 days after vaccination. The receptors come from a man aged 45-65 years who received an inactivated influenza vaccine. CDR3s include the opening cysteine and the closing phenylalanine or tryptophan.

j_call v_call cdr3_aa
TRBJ2-1 TRBV6-2/TRBV6-3 CASLNRGTYNEQFF
TRBJ2-1 TRBV29-1 CSVAVAGGGEQFF
TRBJ2-1 TRBV20-1 CSAKRLIYNEQFF
TRBJ2-7 TRBV12-3/TRBV12-4 CASQWGGTYEQYF
TRBJ2-5 TRBV7-6 CASSWGLPPQETQYF
TRBJ2-5 TRBV7-8 CASSLPGETQYF
TRBJ2-4 TRBV12-3/TRBV12-4 CASSLGRDKNIQYF
TRBJ1-1 TRBV28 CASSYQSLRAFF
TRBJ2-7 TRBV6-5 CASSYGRGREQYF
TRBJ2-7 TRBV10-3 CAISGRDGYEQYF
TRBJ1-5 TRBV4-2 CASSQDGGGRINQPQHF
TRBJ2-2 TRBV4-1 CASRHTGTVNTGELFF
TRBJ2-1 TRBV7-9 CASSPQGRIAYNEQFF
TRBJ2-7 TRBV7-9 CASSAPVGQPSFYEQYF
TRBJ2-7 TRBV11-1 CASSLQGQLTSYEQYF
TRBJ2-1 TRBV7-7 CASSPRRSGEQFF
TRBJ1-5 TRBV12-3/TRBV12-4 CASSFPGEYQPQHF
TRBJ2-1 TRBV11-1 CASSLAYRASGVYNEQFF
TRBJ2-5 TRBV12-3/TRBV12-4 CASTGLGGRSLETQYF
TRBJ1-1 TRBV5-6 CASSLSGTGGVKITEAFF
TRBJ1-6 TRBV29-1 CSVRLSSSYNSPLHF
TRBJ2-3 TRBV23-1 CASSQRSGRVTDTQYF
TRBJ1-5 TRBV4-1 CASSQVSLDQPQHF
TRBJ1-5 TRBV12-3/TRBV12-4 CASSFRRTNQPQHF
TRBJ1-5 TRBV7-6 CASSLGPPGILSNQPQHF
TRBJ1-6 TRBV11-2 CASSLDPGSYNSPLHF
TRBJ2-1 TRBV4-3 CASSQDPNLGEQFF
TRBJ2-7 TRBV2 CASSVTSGGTYEQYF
TRBJ2-3 TRBV12-3/TRBV12-4 CASSLVTAGADTQYF
TRBJ2-4 TRBV10-3 CAISESSSTKNIQYF
TRBJ1-1 TRBV6-2/TRBV6-3 CASSYPTGGAEAFF
TRBJ2-1 TRBV5-1 CASSPGLAGGWHEQFF
TRBJ1-5 TRBV6-2/TRBV6-3 CASSYVGIQPQHF
TRBJ2-3 TRBV27 CASSLNPPLWGEAAADTQYF
TRBJ2-3 TRBV7-2 CASSPRQGPQYF
TRBJ2-7 TRBV19 CASSIRATSGSSYEQYF
TRBJ2-7 TRBV29-1 CSVVLFGQGAKEQYF
TRBJ2-7 TRBV27 CASSYLGTGSHEQYF
TRBJ2-6 TRBV19 CASSVTNSFDSGANVLTF
TRBJ2-5 TRBV2 CASSPRTGSYQETQYF
TRBJ1-2 TRBV5-1 CASSPGAMWDGYTF
TRBJ2-5 TRBV7-2 CASSLEGGRGTQYF
TRBJ2-1 TRBV7-8 CAISHRRTIPYNEQFF
TRBJ2-1 TRBV2 CASTLTSGSYNEQFF
TRBJ2-3 TRBV4-3 CASSHLAGGPTDTQYF
TRBJ2-3 TRBV7-2 CASSLVTARTDTQYF
TRBJ2-2 TRBV6-2/TRBV6-3 CASRGLAGMNTGELFF
TRBJ2-7 TRBV12-3/TRBV12-4 CASSLVGRPLEQYF
TRBJ2-7 TRBV11-2 CASSPRFSTGTSGIPREQYF
TRBJ2-1 TRBV5-1 CASSLAMGDSYNEQFF
TRBJ1-5 TRBV7-2 CASSLGGGRGNQPQHF
TRBJ2-2 TRBV27 CASSRLTGSTGELFF
TRBJ2-7 TRBV4-1 CASSQVSSGGLEQYF
TRBJ1-5 TRBV7-8 CASSLSVQPQHF
TRBJ1-4 TRBV28 CASSLGVLEKLFF